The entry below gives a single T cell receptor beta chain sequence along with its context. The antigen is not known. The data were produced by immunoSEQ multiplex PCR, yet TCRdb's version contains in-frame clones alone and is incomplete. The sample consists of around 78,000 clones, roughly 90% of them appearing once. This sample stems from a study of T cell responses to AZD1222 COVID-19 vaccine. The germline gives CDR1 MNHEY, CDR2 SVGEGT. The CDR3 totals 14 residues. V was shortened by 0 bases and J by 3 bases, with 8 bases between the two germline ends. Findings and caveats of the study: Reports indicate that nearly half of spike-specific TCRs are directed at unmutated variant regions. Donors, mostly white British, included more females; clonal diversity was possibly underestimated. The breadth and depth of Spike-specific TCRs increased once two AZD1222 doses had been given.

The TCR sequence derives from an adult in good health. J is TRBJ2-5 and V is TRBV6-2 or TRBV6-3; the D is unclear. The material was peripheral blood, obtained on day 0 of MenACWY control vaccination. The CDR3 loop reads CASSYSNAEETQYF. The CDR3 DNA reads TGTGCCAGCAGTTACTCGAACGCAGAAGAGACCCAGTACTTC.